This T cell receptor (beta chain) emerged from a study of cytomegalovirus exposure and HLA in healthy donors. PCR used 60 Vbeta primers and 13 Jbeta primers. Here immunoSEQ multiplex PCR was the method, and the copy in TCRdb shows in-frame clones only, minus some. The data show more than 90,000 clones, around 83% seen once. Sequencing was performed on PBMCs. This TCR came from a man under 40 in good health and CMV-seronegative.

CDR3 nucleotide sequence: TGTGCCAGCAGCTTAGGGGGCAGCAGACCTTACGAGCAGTACTTC. As protein: CASSLGGSRPYEQYF. The rearrangement joins TRBV7-6 to TRBJ2-7; D may be TRBD1 (5 bases). Trimming stripped 1 base from V and 4 bases from J, with 14 bases between. This CDR3 region has 15 residues. Per germline, CDR1 SGHVS and CDR2 FNYEAQ. Full variable domain (missing parts from reference TRBV7-6 and TRBJ2-7): GAGVSQSPRYKVTKRGQDVALRCDPISGHVSLYWYRQALGQGPEFLTYFNYEAQQDKSGLPNDRFSAERPEGSISTLTIQRTEQRDSAMYRCASSLGGSRPYEQYFGPGTRLTVT.